This TCR beta chain was retrieved from a study of T cell repertoires in cytomegalovirus infection. Turning to the study itself: Matching HLA type and CMV infection were both indicated by public TCR beta signatures. Broader study findings: It was HLA-C-restricted CMV-specific TCR beta clonotypes that dominated the response ex vivo. Summed public TCR beta family frequency identified CMV carriers bearing the relevant HLA.

A single record per CDR3 protein comes from TCRdb applying MiXCR to the reads. The sample lists some 400,000 distinct CDR3 sequences, around 18% seen once, with roughly 8.7% in the top ten. In germline, CDR1 is SGHTA, CDR2 FQGNSA. The CDR3 has 16 residues. Losses at the gene ends were 1 base for V and 1 base for J; bases not matched to a gene: 7. This clonotype was seen many times. What it binds is unknown. This TCR was sampled from a human donor in good health (CMV status not recorded). Some clones in this sample may be carry-over from other donors' samples. The chain is built from TRBV7-2 and TRBJ2-7, with TRBD2 matching 7 bases. The sample taken for sequencing was PBMCs. CDR3 sequence reads: CASSLVAGGGSYEQYF. CDR3 in DNA: TGTGCCAGCAGCTTAGTTGCTGGCGGGGGATCCTACGAGCAGTACTTC.